This T cell receptor (beta chain) emerged from a study of T cells in Graves' hyperthyroidism and ophthalmopathy. On the study more broadly: Peripheral blood was acquired at first diagnosis, ahead of any therapy whatsoever.

RNA transcripts provided the source from which TCR beta CDR3 regions were amplified. Initially, a first-round RT-PCR of the TCR CDR3 employed the HTBI primer set. TCRdb processed the multiplex PCR reads anew with MiXCR; each CDR3 protein has one entry. The sample carries under 550,000 distinct CDR3 sequences, approximately 20% recorded once. Each person with ophthalmopathy scored at least 3 on the Clinical Activity Score, reached NOSPECS grade 4 or higher, and had been ill under 3 months. Patients with uncontrolled infections, other autoimmune diseases, pregnancy or lactation were excluded. V was cut by 0 bases and J by 2 bases, with 5 bases left in between. From germline, CDR1 is GTSNPN and CDR2 SVGIG (reference sequence). The CDR3 runs 13 residues. In this sample, this clonotype turned up a few times.

This TCR was recovered from a middle-aged man with Graves' ophthalmopathy. The sequenced sample consisted of blood. The chain couples TRBV30 to TRBJ1-3; no clear D. CDR3 loop: CAWSVKAGNTIYF. The CDR3 DNA follows: TGTGCCTGGAGTGTCAAGGCTGGAAACACCATATATTTT.